This T cell receptor (beta chain) was retrieved from a study of cytomegalovirus exposure and HLA in healthy donors. Broader study findings: Differences between HLA loci emerged in a later analysis of TCR association rates, with DRB1 most and HLA-C fewest. Cytomegalovirus association was assigned to about 150 TCR beta chains. Later analysis indicated greater clonal expansion among HLA-associated TCR beta chains than among equally common other chains.

The V end lost 5 bases, the J end lost 4 bases, and 17 bases lay between the germline ends. CDR3 length equals 15 residues. CDR1 and CDR2 (germline): SGHAT, FQNNGV. The PCR made use of 60 Vbeta and 13 Jbeta primers. Study processing details: In a later analysis, of 80 million to 90 million unique beta chains, approximately 10 million appeared in at least two donors. Data came from immunoSEQ multiplex PCR; TCRdb stores just in-frame clones and leaves some out. That table gives V, J and clone size, and the DNA gave D and trimming. The repertoire holds fewer than 200,000 clones, 68% seen once, with roughly 1.4% in the top ten. This clone was counted between two and nine times. Its antigen is not identified.

Sequences were obtained from PBMCs. V and J are TRBV11-2 and TRBJ1-2; D is possibly TRBD1 (5 bases). This TCR was sampled from a man aged 45-65 years in good health and CMV-seronegative. CDR3: CASSQLSTALYGYTF. The CDR3 DNA follows: TGTGCCAGCAGCCAACTATCGACAGCGCTCTATGGCTACACCTTC. The full variable domain, completed using reference TRBV11-2 and TRBJ1-2, is EAGVAQSPRYKIIEKRQSVAFWCNPISGHATLYWYQQILGQGPKLLIQFQNNGVVDDSQLPKDRFSAERLKGVDSTLKIQPAKLEDSAVYLCASSQLSTALYGYTFGSGTRLTVV.